A single sample is the source of the 10 T cell receptor beta chains below, sequenced in a study of blood T cell repertoires in COVID-19. The repertoire was sequenced with immunoSEQ multiplex PCR; TCRdb's copy has only in-frame clones and lacks some. The repertoire holds about 220,000 clones, approximately 80% seen once, with roughly a tenth in the top ten. Sequencing input: peripheral blood. The receptor source for this set is a man in his fifties with active or convalescent COVID-19.

This sequence joins TRBV18 and TRBJ1-4, with D tentatively TRBD1 (5 bases). Trimming left V 6 bases short and J 5 bases short, with 10 bases between. CDR3 size: 13 residues. Looked up from germline, CDR1 is KGHSH and CDR2 is LQKENI. As DNA, the CDR3 is TGTGCCAGCTCGTCGACAGCCAATGAAAAACTGTTTTTT. Encoded protein: CASSSTANEKLFF.

The chain is built from TRBV7-9 and TRBJ2-7, with D perhaps TRBD2 (5 bases). The germline CDR1 and CDR2 sequences are SEHNR and FQNEAQ (reference sequence). Trimming stripped 3 bases from V and 2 bases from J, with 5 bases between. The CDR3 has 12 residues. CDR3 nucleotide sequence: TGTGCCAGCAGCTTGGAGGCCTACGAGCAGTACTTC. Residues: CASSLEAYEQYF.

The rearrangement joins TRBV18 to TRBJ2-2; 9 bases align to TRBD1. Germline loops: CDR1 KGHSH, CDR2 LQKENI. The J segment lost 5 bases and the V segment lost 3 bases, leaving 7 bases of the junction unmatched. The length of the CDR3 is 16 residues. The CDR3 spells CASSPNRGQGTGELFF. CDR3 nucleotides: TGTGCCAGCTCACCCAACAGGGGGCAAGGGACCGGGGAGCTGTTTTTT.

V is TRBV28 and J is TRBJ2-7, with a possible D match to TRBD1 (6 bases). CDR1 and CDR2 from the germline V gene are MDHEN and SYDVKM. The length of the CDR3 is 15 residues. V gave up 5 bases and J gave up 3 bases, with 17 bases separating them. CDR3 loop: CASSEPSRGYYEQYV. The CDR3 DNA reads TGTGCCAGCAGTGAACCCTCCAGGGGCTACTACGAGCAGTACGTC.

This chain connects TRBV28 to TRBJ2-1; 9 nucleotides agree with TRBD2. Looked up from germline, CDR1 is MDHEN and CDR2 is SYDVKM. This CDR3 region has 17 residues. The junction had 8 bases not matched to a gene; V was cut back by 5 bases and J by 0 bases. The CDR3 coding sequence is TGTGCCAGCAGTCTAAGCGGGGGGACTTACTCCTACAATGAGCAGTTCTTC. This encodes CASSLSGGTYSYNEQFF.

The rearrangement links TRBV28 to TRBJ2-5; 8 bases agree with TRBD1. The germline V gene has CDR1 MDHEN and CDR2 SYDVKM. V lost 5 bases to trimming and J lost 4 bases; unmatched junction nucleotides: 18. The CDR3 is 18 amino acids. CDR3 residues: CASSPEPRRQGWAETQYF. The CDR3 region has the DNA TGTGCCAGCAGTCCCGAACCGAGACGACAGGGGTGGGCAGAGACCCAGTACTTC.

The chain recombines TRBV7-2 with TRBJ2-5, with 9 bases that match TRBD1. CDR1 and CDR2 (germline): SGHTA, FQGNSA. The V segment lost 5 bases and the J segment 4 bases; nucleotides outside the gene matches: 5. CDR3 size: 14 residues. CDR3 sequence: CASSRGQGGETQYF. Here the CDR3 DNA reads TGTGCCAGCAGCCGGGGACAGGGAGGAGAGACCCAGTACTTC.

The V call is TRBV10-3, the J call TRBJ1-2; 7 positions match TRBD1. CDR1 and CDR2 (germline): ENHRY, SYGVKD. V trimming: 5 bases; J trimming: 8 bases; junction bases outside the gene matches: 8. This CDR3 has 13 amino acids. This CDR3 is CAISTTGVDGYTF. The CDR3 DNA follows: TGTGCCATCAGTACCACAGGGGTCGACGGCTACACCTTC.

J is TRBJ2-3 and V is TRBV27; 9 nucleotides agree with TRBD2. The CDR3 spans 15 residues. After removal of 6 bases from V and 3 bases from J, the junction contained 7 bases not matched to a gene. Germline values: CDR1 MNHEY, CDR2 SMNVEV (reference sequence). CDR3 residues: CASRLAGAFTDTQYF. In DNA form, the CDR3 reads TGTGCCAGCAGGTTAGCGGGGGCGTTTACAGATACGCAGTATTTT.

The chain couples TRBV4-1 to TRBJ1-5, with D possibly being TRBD1 (6 bases). The germline gives CDR1 MGHRA, CDR2 YSYEKL. This CDR3 comprises 15 residues. Trimming took 5 bases from V and 7 from J, leaving 18 bases between them. In DNA form, the CDR3 reads TGCGCCAGCAGCTATGGGACACCCGAGGGCCAGCCCCAGCATTTT. This translates into CASSYGTPEGQPQHF.